This T cell receptor beta chain was sequenced for a study of T cells in Graves' hyperthyroidism and ophthalmopathy. The CDR3 has 14 amino acids. The germline V gene encodes CDR1 KGHSH and CDR2 LQKENI. V was clipped by 5 bases and J by 4 bases, with 11 bases between them. What was amplified from RNA transcripts were TCR beta CDR3 regions. During a first-round RT-PCR of the TCR CDR3, the HTBI primer set was used. TCRdb analysed the multiplex PCR reads with MiXCR anew, one entry per CDR3 protein. The profile shows some 560,000 distinct CDR3 sequences, around 15% of them singletons. This clonotype came up many times. If no ophthalmopathy progression occurred within 18 months, Graves' hyperthyroidism was stable.

This TCR came from a woman aged 40 to 50 with Graves' hyperthyroidism. The chain joins TRBV18 to TRBJ2-2; tentative D call: TRBD1 (6 bases). The sample consisted of blood. The CDR3: CASSTDRTTGELFF. In nucleotides, the CDR3 is TGTGCCAGCTCAACTGACAGGACCACCGGGGAGCTGTTTTTT.